The clone carrying this T cell receptor (beta chain) was seen repeatedly, ten times or more. Antigen specificity is unknown. It was RNA transcripts that yielded the amplified TCR beta CDR3 regions. First-round RT-PCR of the TCR CDR3 relied on the HTBI primer set. TCRdb reprocessed the multiplex PCR reads with MiXCR, giving one entry per CDR3 protein. Among fewer than 500,000 distinct CDR3 sequences listed, 14% to 15% were seen once. The record originates from a study of T cells in Graves' hyperthyroidism and ophthalmopathy. Findings of the study overall: Blood also showed most of the thyroid clonotypes that were expanded above 0.001. A model of 13 V-J pairs discriminated ophthalmopathy from stable hyperthyroidism.

The diagnoses drew upon clinical symptoms, serum thyroxine and TRAb, thyroid ultrasound and orbital computed tomography. The authors obtained PBMCs from around 10 ml of fresh peripheral blood. CDR1 is DFQATT, CDR2 SNEGSKA, per germline (reference sequence). The CDR3 consists of 12 residues. The V end was cut by 3 bases, the J end by 7 bases, with 9 bases between. The TCR comes from a man aged 18 to 30 with Graves' ophthalmopathy. The sample was blood. The rearrangement links TRBV20-1 to TRBJ1-4, with a tentative D call TRBD1 (6 bases). This CDR3 is CSASQGIEKLFF. DNA of the CDR3: TGCAGTGCTAGTCAGGGGATTGAAAAACTGTTTTTT.